The present TCR beta chain was sequenced within a study of T cell clonotyping in hematopoietic cell transplantation. Overall study context: Cytoreduction preceded collection of pretransplant recipient samples.

Time point denoted: recipient sample about 28 days before transplant, after cytoreduction. Per germline, CDR1 LGHNA and CDR2 YNFKEQ. V was trimmed by 0 bases and J by 4 bases, leaving 7 bases between them. The CDR3 runs to 13 residues. Profiled with immunoSEQ multiplex PCR; TCRdb holds only in-frame clones, not every one. Of about 50,000 clones listed, around 84% are singletons. Study-level results: After transplant, recipient diversity fell while pathologically expanded clonotypes grew through day 180. Broader posttransplant TCR repertoire diversity was predicted by graft donor and pretransplant recipient Inverse Simpson Index values. At the given depth, recipient repertoires were over 95% de novo clonotypes.

Remarks on this clone: As yet, its antigen is unknown.

The chain has TRBV4-2 and TRBJ2-7; D unclear. The sequenced sample was peripheral blood mononuclear cells, obtained before stem cell transplant. This receptor was obtained from a man in his fifties or sixties with biphenotypic leukemia. Some clones in this sample may be carry-over from other donors' samples. Here the CDR3 DNA reads TGTGCCAGCAGCCAAGAGCCTTCTTACGAGCAGTACTTC. This gives the protein CASSQEPSYEQYF.